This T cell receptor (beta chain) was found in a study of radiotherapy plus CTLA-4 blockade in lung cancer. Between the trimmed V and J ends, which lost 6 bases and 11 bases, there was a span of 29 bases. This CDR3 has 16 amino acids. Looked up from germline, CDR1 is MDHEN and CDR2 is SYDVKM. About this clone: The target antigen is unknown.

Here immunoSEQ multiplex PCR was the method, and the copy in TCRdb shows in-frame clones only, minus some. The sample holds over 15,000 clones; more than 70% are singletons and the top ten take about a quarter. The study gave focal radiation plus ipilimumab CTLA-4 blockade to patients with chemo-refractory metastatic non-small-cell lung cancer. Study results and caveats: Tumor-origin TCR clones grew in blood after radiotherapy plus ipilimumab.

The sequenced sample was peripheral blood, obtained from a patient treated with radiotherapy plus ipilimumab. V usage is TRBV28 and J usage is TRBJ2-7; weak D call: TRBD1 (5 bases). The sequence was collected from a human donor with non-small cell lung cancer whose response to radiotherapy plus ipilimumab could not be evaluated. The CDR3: CASRPRGTGQSLQEYF. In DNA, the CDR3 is TGTGCCAGCAGGCCAAGGGGTACCGGCCAATCCCTTCAGGAGTACTTC.